The clone carrying this TCR beta chain was found a few times. This sample stems from a study of cytomegalovirus exposure and HLA in healthy donors. The PCR made use of 60 Vbeta and 13 Jbeta primers. Method: immunoSEQ multiplex PCR; TCRdb's copy keeps in-frame clones and lacks some. The sample has about 120,000 clones; 55% to 70% are singletons. The CDR3 sequence is 22 residues long. Germline loops: CDR1 MNHEY, CDR2 SMNVEV (reference sequence). The V end was cut by 4 bases, the J end by 0 bases, with 31 bases between. Sequenced: PBMCs. The J gene is TRBJ1-5, the V gene TRBV27, with D possibly TRBD1 on 5 matching bases. The receptor was isolated from a woman in her twenties or thirties in good health and CMV-seronegative. The chain's CDR3 is CASSSLSPDSLRVGYSNQPQHF. The CDR3, as DNA: TGTGCCAGCAGTTCGCTTTCTCCCGACAGCCTAAGGGTGGGATATAGCAATCAGCCCCAGCATTTT.